The 13 T cell receptor beta chains in this list originate from one sample, sequenced in a study of regulatory T cells in long-lasting Graves disease. Time point indicated: newly diagnosed GD, antithyroid drugs for less than 3 months. RNA extracted from PBMCs served as the sequencing template. The TCR beta library used iRepertoire HTBI primers with Arm-PCR amplification of CDR3. TCRdb passed the multiplex PCR reads through MiXCR, listing each CDR3 protein once. The repertoire includes about 560,000 distinct CDR3 sequences, roughly 16% of them detected once, and 9.5% to 15% sits in the top ten. Another study also made use of these data, one on T cells in Graves' hyperthyroidism and ophthalmopathy.

This specimen consisted of peripheral blood mononuclear cells (PBMCs), obtained at new diagnosis, from a patient treated with antithyroid drugs. The receptors originated from a man aged 18 to 29 with Graves disease.

The CDR3, as DNA: TGTGCCAGCAGCCCTATTCCAACCTCACGGACAGGTGGAAACACCATATATTTT. It specifies CASSPIPTSRTGGNTIYF. The V and J genes are TRBV11-2 and TRBJ1-3, with TRBD1 matching over 7 bases. Germline lookup yields CDR1 SGHAT and CDR2 FQNNGV. This CDR3 is 18 amino acids long. Trimming removed 5 bases from V and 3 bases from J; junction bases left unmatched: 16.

The chain carries TRBV6-2 or TRBV6-3 and TRBJ2-3; D call uncertain. The germline V and J ends were trimmed by 0 bases and 4 bases, with 8 bases remaining between them. From germline, CDR1 is MNHEY and CDR2 SVGEGT. CDR3 length: 14 amino acids. The CDR3 DNA reads as TGTGCCAGCAGTTACTCGACCCCGGCAGATACGCAGTATTTT. Protein product: CASSYSTPADTQYF.

The table lists this clonotype with many counts. V and J are TRBV12-3 or TRBV12-4 and TRBJ2-5; the D gene could be TRBD1 or TRBD2 (5 bases each). Between the trimmed V and J ends, which lost 6 bases and 4 bases, there was a span of 15 bases. This CDR3 region has 14 residues. CDR3 DNA sequence: TGTGCCAGCAGCCCTAGGTGGGGGTTAGAGACCCAGTACTTC. Protein product: CASSPRWGLETQYF.

This clonotype was picked up many times. V gene TRBV7-9 combines with J gene TRBJ2-2; D may be TRBD2 (5 bases). With 3 bases removed from V and 6 bases from J, the gap between germline ends came to 14 bases. The CDR3 is 15 amino acids. Germline CDR1 SEHNR, CDR2 FQNEAQ (reference sequence). DNA of the CDR3: TGTGCCAGCAGCTTGCTAGGGAGCGTCTCCGGGGAGCTGTTTTTT. Encoded protein: CASSLLGSVSGELFF. Looking up the rest from reference TRBV7-9 and TRBJ2-2 gives the full variable domain: DTGVSQNPRHKITKRGQNVTFRCDPISEHNRLYWYRQTLGQGPEFLTYFQNEAQLEKSRLLSDRFSAERPKGSFSTLEIQRTEQGDSAMYLCASSLLGSVSGELFFGEGSRLTVL.

This clonotype was observed many times. The V and J genes are TRBV20-1 and TRBJ2-3; no clear D gene. The CDR3 has 14 residues. V lost 0 bases and J lost 4, with 11 bases in between. Germline lookup yields CDR1 DFQATT and CDR2 SNEGSKA (reference sequence). The CDR3 protein is CSARDRGPPDTQYF. The DNA for the CDR3 is TGCAGTGCTAGAGACCGAGGCCCTCCAGATACGCAGTATTTT.

In its sample, this clonotype was seen many times. This sequence joins TRBV28 and TRBJ1-1; a possible D gene is TRBD1 (5 bases). Germline V CDR1 and CDR2: MDHEN, SYDVKM. Between the trimmed V and J ends, which lost 5 bases and 7 bases, there was a span of 20 bases. The CDR3 length is 15 residues. The chain's CDR3 is CASSPQGRLMGEAFF. For the CDR3, the DNA is TGTGCCAGCAGTCCCCAGGGACGACTGATGGGTGAAGCTTTCTTT.

The gene calls are TRBV9 and TRBJ2-7; perhaps D is TRBD1 or TRBD2 (5 bases each). V shed 0 bases and J shed 4 bases, with 11 bases lying between them. Germline V gene sequence: CDR1 SGDLS, CDR2 YYNGEE. This CDR3 comprises 14 residues. The CDR3 loop is CASSVGLGTYEQYF. In nucleotides, the CDR3 is TGTGCCAGCAGCGTAGGATTAGGGACGTACGAGCAGTACTTC. Based on the CDR3 plus reference TRBV9 and TRBJ2-7, the full variable domain is DSGVTQTPKHLITATGQRVTLRCSPRSGDLSVYWYQQSLDQGLQFLIQYYNGEERAKGNILERFSAQQFPDLHSELNLSSLELGDSALYFCASSVGLGTYEQYFGPGTRLTVT.

This clonotype has just a few counts. The rearrangement joins TRBV28 to TRBJ2-2; no firm D call. This CDR3 contains 14 residues. From germline, CDR1 is MDHEN and CDR2 SYDVKM. The V end was cut by 2 bases, the J end by 6 bases, with 10 bases between. DNA of the CDR3: TGTGCCAGCAGTTTAGGAAGGGTGTCCGGGGAGCTGTTTTTT. Amino acids: CASSLGRVSGELFF.

The gene calls are TRBV9 and TRBJ2-2; the match to TRBD2 covers 11 bases. The CDR3 is made up of 17 amino acids. V lost 4 bases and J lost 2; bases outside the gene matches: 7. CDR1 and CDR2 (germline): SGDLS, YYNGEE. CDR3: CASSPRLAGYNTGELFF. In DNA, the CDR3 is TGTGCCAGCAGCCCCAGACTAGCGGGATATAACACCGGGGAGCTGTTTTTT.

This clonotype was seen repeatedly, ten times or more. The CDR3 DNA reads as TGTGCCAGCAGTGAAGGATTCAATGAGCAGTTCTTC. Protein product: CASSEGFNEQFF. The rearrangement joins TRBV2 to TRBJ2-1, with D hard to call. The germline V gene has CDR1 SNHLY and CDR2 FYNNEI. Trimming stripped 1 base from V and 6 bases from J, with 4 bases between. CDR3 length: 12 amino acids. The full variable domain, completed using reference TRBV2 and TRBJ2-1, is EPEVTQTPSHQVTQMGQEVILRCVPISNHLYFYWYRQILGQKVEFLVSFYNNEISEKSEIFDDQFSVERPDGSNFTLKIRSTKLEDSAMYFCASSEGFNEQFFGPGTRLTVL.

This clonotype was seen at least ten times. The gene calls are TRBV7-2 and TRBJ2-7; D perhaps matches TRBD1 (5 bases). This CDR3 is built from 15 residues. The V and J ends lost 1 base and 2 bases respectively, with 12 bases between them. Germline V gene data show CDR1 as SGHTA and CDR2 as FQGNSA. The CDR3 DNA follows: TGTGCCAGCAGCTTAGGGGGCGCGGAAACCTACGAGCAGTACTTC. This gives the protein CASSLGGAETYEQYF.

This clonotype has more than one count but fewer than ten. The chain combines TRBV6-2 or TRBV6-3 with TRBJ2-1; D unresolved. CDR1 MNHEY and CDR2 SVGEGT come from the germline V gene. Trimming stripped 0 bases from V and 6 bases from J, with 9 bases between. This CDR3 has 14 residues. CDR3 amino acids: CASSYSVTTNEQFF. CDR3 bases: TGTGCCAGCAGTTACTCGGTCACCACCAATGAGCAGTTCTTC.

Concerning this clonotype: A much larger clonotype is one base distant, so this may be a read error. The chain uses TRBV6-2 or TRBV6-3 and TRBJ2-1; 8 bases fit TRBD2. Germline CDR1 MNHEY, CDR2 SVGEGT. The CDR3 loop spans 15 amino acids. Losses at the gene ends were 7 bases for V and 3 bases for J; bases not matched to a gene: 8. For the CDR3, the DNA is TGTGCCAGCACCAGACTAGCGAGACTCTACAATGAGCAGTTCTTC. Translated, it gives CASTRLARLYNEQFF.